This paragraph covers one TCR beta chain sequence. The data belong to a study of blood T cell repertoires in COVID-19. For the study at large: From the United States, Italy and Spain came samples of acute and convalescent COVID-19.

Trimming took off 5 bases at V and 6 bases at J, with 17 bases between the two ends. The germline gives CDR1 SGHTA, CDR2 FQGNSA. This CDR3 region has 15 residues. The repertoire was sequenced with immunoSEQ multiplex PCR; TCRdb's copy has only in-frame clones and lacks some. Of over 120,000 clones in the sample, around 85% are singletons; the top ten hold about 10%. Self-reported history from a screening survey and questionnaire set each donor's cohort. Donors of Cohort 3 who recovered were those that had two negative PCRs, clearance, or symptom resolution. The chain joins TRBV7-2 to TRBJ1-5; D is unresolved. The source is a middle-aged man who had recovered from COVID-19. The sequencing input was PBMCs or T cells enriched from blood (not recorded which). CDR3 region: CASSPISGIGQPQHF. CDR3 DNA sequence: TGTGCCAGCAGCCCTATCTCCGGTATCGGTCAGCCCCAGCATTTT.